One and the same sample provided the 8 T cell receptor beta chains below, sequenced in a study of T cell clonality in common variable immunodeficiency. TCRdb keeps only in-frame clones here, not all; method: immunoSEQ multiplex PCR. The sample has some 39,000 clones, none seen only once. The specimen was peripheral blood mononuclear cells. These receptor sequences come from a person aged 18 to 75 in good health.

To note about this clone: From the germline J gene comes the end of the CDR3, since the read stops 3 residues before it. This chain connects TRBV5-3 to TRBJ2-7; D is ambiguous. Being an ORF, TRBV5-3 has a function that is uncertain. The CDR3 consists of 12 residues. Deletions cut 0 bases from V and 4 bases from J, with 5 bases between. The sequenced CDR3 bases are TGTGCCAGAAGCTTGGAGCTTTACGAG. Encoded protein: CARSLELYE. The complete CDR3 sequence is CARSLELYEQYF.

There are many counts of this clone. The read is 3 residues too short to cover the CDR3 end, so that end is filled in from the germline J gene. This chain links TRBV9 with TRBJ2-3, with 10 bases aligning to TRBD2. J gave up 1 base and V 4 bases, and 3 bases lay outside the gene matches. There are 15 residues in the CDR3. Per germline, CDR1 SGDLS and CDR2 YYNGEE. The DNA read from the CDR3 is TGTGCCAGCAGCTCGGGGACTAGCGGCACAGATACG. Its translation is CASSSGTSGTDT. The whole CDR3 region reads CASSSGTSGTDTQYF.

In this sample, this clone turned up many times. The read finishes 3 residues shy of the CDR3 end, and the germline J gene is used to complete it. The chain carries TRBV11-3 and TRBJ2-2; D remains ambiguous. The CDR3 contains 13 residues. The V and J ends lost 2 bases and 5 bases respectively, with 6 bases between them. The V gene's germline CDR1 is SGHNT and CDR2 YENEEA. The part of the CDR3 DNA that was read is TGTGCCAGCAGCTTAAGCGCGACCGGGGAG. Translation gives CASSLSATGE. The full CDR3 sequence reads CASSLSATGELFF. Together with reference TRBV11-3 and TRBJ2-2, the CDR3 gives the full variable domain: EAGVVQSPRYKIIEKKQPVAFWCNPISGHNTLYWYLQNLGQGPELLIRYENEEAVDDSQLPKDRFSAERLKGVDSTLKIQPAELGDSAVYLCASSLSATGELFFGEGSRLTVL.

This clone was detected ten times or more. The read ends 3 residues early relative to the CDR3; the germline J gene fills the gap. The chain recombines TRBV7-9 with TRBJ2-6; the match to TRBD2 covers 8 bases. V was pared by 6 bases and J by 2 bases, with 0 bases of the junction left unmatched. The CDR3 runs 14 residues. In germline, CDR1 is SEHNR, CDR2 FQNEAQ (reference sequence). The CDR3 protein is CASRRGAGANVLTF. The covered CDR3 bases are TGTGCCAGCAGGCGGGGGGCTGGGGCCAACGTC.

The sample holds a few counts of this clone. From the germline J gene comes the end of the CDR3, since the read stops 3 residues before it. This chain uses TRBV11-1 with TRBJ1-1, with D possibly matching TRBD1 (5 bases). The germline gives CDR1 SGHAT, CDR2 FQDESV (reference sequence). The CDR3 covers 13 residues. The CDR3 here is CASSLRLAGDAFF. CDR3 bases read: TGTGCCAGCAGCTTACGACTAGCGGGGGAC.

The table lists this clone with many counts. The CDR3 end lies 3 residues beyond the end of the read and is filled in from the germline J gene. The V call is TRBV19, the J call TRBJ2-1, with a weak D call TRBD2 (7 bases). Per the germline V gene, CDR1 is LNHDA and CDR2 is SQIVND (reference sequence). The CDR3 totals 15 residues. V was pared by 3 bases and J by 8 bases, with 17 bases between. The DNA read from the CDR3 is TGTGCCAGTAGTATGGGGGGGACCAGGGGACATGAG. It yields the protein CASSMGGTRGHE. The whole CDR3 reads CASSMGGTRGHEQFF.

A note on this clone: The read ends 3 residues before the CDR3 terminus; that terminus is restored from the germline J gene. The genes are TRBV25-1 and TRBJ2-5, with TRBD2 matching over 7 bases. There are 14 residues in the CDR3. Germline V gene lookup returns CDR1 MGHDK and CDR2 SYGVNS. V dropped 5 bases and J dropped 5; count of bases not matched to a gene: 8. The part of the CDR3 DNA that was read is TGTGCCAGCAGTAGGATGGGAGGGGATGAGACC. This codes for CASSRMGGDET. From start to end, the CDR3 is CASSRMGGDETQYF. Together with reference TRBV25-1 and TRBJ2-5, the CDR3 gives the full variable domain: EADIYQTPRYLVIGTGKKITLECSQTMGHDKMYWYQQDPGMELHLIHYSYGVNSTEKGDLSSESTVSRIRTEHFPLTLESARPSHTSQYLCASSRMGGDETQYFGPGTRLLVL.

This clone was counted many times. The CDR3 end lies 3 residues beyond the end of the read and is filled in from the germline J gene. The chain carries TRBV19 and TRBJ1-6, with 7 bases fitting TRBD1. In germline, CDR1 is LNHDA, CDR2 SQIVND (reference sequence). There are 14 residues in the CDR3. V was clipped by 5 bases and J by 7 bases; unmatched bases: 5. The CDR3 is CASSRGQANSPLHF. The part of the CDR3 DNA that was read is TGTGCCAGTAGTCGTGGACAGGCCAATTCACCC.